One sample yielded the 9 T cell receptor beta chains listed below, sequenced in a study of T cell repertoires in cytomegalovirus infection. TCRdb reprocessed the reads via MiXCR and lists one record per CDR3 protein. The sample records more than 150,000 distinct CDR3 sequences, about 15% being singletons. The sample was CD8+ T cells from PBMCs. The receptors originated from a human donor in good health (CMV status not recorded). Some clones in this sample may be carry-over from other donors' samples.

This clonotype was recorded a few times. The chain combines TRBV6-5 with TRBJ1-2; the match to TRBD1 covers 8 bases. The CDR3 extends over 13 amino acids. CDR1 and CDR2 (germline): MNHEY, SVGAGI. V gave up 5 bases and J gave up 4 bases; unmatched junction bases: 3. The CDR3 spells CASSEGTGYGYTF. CDR3 coding DNA: TGTGCCAGCAGTGAGGGGACAGGCTATGGCTACACCTTC.

This clonotype has more than one count but fewer than ten. J is TRBJ2-7 and V is TRBV28, with D tentatively TRBD1 or TRBD2 (5 bases each). CDR1 is MDHEN, CDR2 SYDVKM, per germline. The CDR3 has 19 residues. The V end lost 4 bases, the J end lost 2 bases, and 27 bases lay between the germline ends. The CDR3 protein is CASSSRDHSLLPVPYEQYF. Written as DNA, the CDR3 is TGTGCCAGCAGTTCCAGGGACCACTCACTCCTCCCAGTCCCCTACGAGCAGTACTTC.

This clonotype has just one count. The rearrangement joins TRBV20-1 to TRBJ2-7; 7 bases line up with TRBD2. Germline V gene data show CDR1 as DFQATT and CDR2 as SNEGSKA (reference sequence). This CDR3 is built from 14 residues. The V and J ends lost 5 bases and 0 bases, in that order; junction bases with no gene match: 7. The chain's CDR3 is CSALSGGNSYEQYF. The CDR3, as DNA: TGCAGTGCTCTTTCGGGGGGAAACTCCTACGAGCAGTACTTC.

The rearrangement uses TRBV7-6 and TRBJ2-2; no firm D call. CDR1 is SGHVS, CDR2 FNYEAQ, per germline. Trimming took off 1 base at V and 1 base at J, with 10 bases between the two ends. The CDR3 spans 16 residues. Here the CDR3 DNA reads TGTGCCAGCAGCTTAGGTGCTACCGTGAACACCGGGGAGCTGTTTTTT. It specifies CASSLGATVNTGELFF.

The table lists this clonotype with many counts. This rearrangement joins TRBV28 to TRBJ2-1, with 14 bases aligning to TRBD2. Losses at the gene ends were 5 bases for V and 6 bases for J; bases not matched to a gene: 6. CDR3 length: 16 residues. The germline gives CDR1 MDHEN, CDR2 SYDVKM. The CDR3 sequence: CASSVGTSGSGNEQFF. The CDR3 bases are TGTGCCAGCAGTGTCGGGACTAGCGGGAGCGGCAATGAGCAGTTCTTC.

The rearrangement joins TRBV29-1 to TRBJ2-1, with 9 bases identical to TRBD1. This CDR3 region has 16 residues. Trimming took 1 base from V and 2 from J; bases not matched to a gene: 6. From germline, CDR1 is SQVTM and CDR2 ANQGSEA. The CDR3 loop reads CSVEGGTGWAYNEQFF. The CDR3 bases are TGCAGCGTTGAAGGGGGGACAGGGTGGGCCTACAATGAGCAGTTCTTC.

A few counts support this clonotype. The chain couples TRBV6-2 or TRBV6-3 to TRBJ1-1, with 7 bases aligning to TRBD1. This CDR3 region has 14 residues. V was clipped by 6 bases and J by 7 bases; unmatched bases: 11. CDR1 is MNHEY and CDR2 is SVGEGT in the germline V gene. This CDR3 reads CASRPRGGANEAFF. The CDR3 nucleotides are TGTGCCAGCAGACCCCGAGGGGGCGCGAATGAAGCTTTCTTT.

This clonotype appeared many times. The chain uses TRBV7-2 and TRBJ1-1, with 8 bases matching TRBD1. Unmatched junction bases numbered 4, after V lost 3 bases and J lost 1 base. CDR3 length: 15 residues. Germline V gene data show CDR1 as SGHTA and CDR2 as FQGNSA. CDR3 residues: CASSLPGGWNTEAFF. For the CDR3, the DNA is TGTGCCAGCAGCTTGCCAGGGGGCTGGAACACTGAAGCTTTCTTT.

In this sample, this clonotype turned up many times. This chain links TRBV6-2 or TRBV6-3 with TRBJ1-1, with D uncertain. CDR3 length equals 15 residues. Trimming removed 6 bases at V and 1 base at J, with 15 bases between. Per the germline V gene, CDR1 is MNHEY and CDR2 is SVGEGT. The CDR3 sequence: CASREGSGWNTEAFF. As DNA, the CDR3 is TGTGCCAGCAGAGAAGGGTCAGGCTGGAACACTGAAGCTTTCTTT.